This is a list of T cell receptor beta chains from one sample in a study of blood T cell repertoires in COVID-19. The data were produced by immunoSEQ multiplex PCR, yet TCRdb's version contains in-frame clones alone and is incomplete. The table has about 85,000 clones, approximately 80% seen once. Sequencing was carried out using peripheral blood. The origin of the receptors is a man between 65 and 85 years old with acute or convalescent COVID-19. CDR3s include the opening cysteine and the closing phenylalanine or tryptophan. Fields, in order: clone size, V gene, D gene, J gene, CDR3 protein, CDR3 DNA. D genes are given only for firm matches. Not all rows give a size; the values are once, few, many and, for expanded clones, a class.

clone size: few
V gene: TRBV6-5
D gene: TRBD1
J gene: TRBJ1-6
CDR3 protein: CAVRTSGTGASPLHF
CDR3 DNA: TGTGCCGTCCGAACCTCCGGGACAGGGGCTTCACCCCTCCACTTT

clone size: -
V gene: TRBV5-1
D gene: -
J gene: TRBJ1-1
CDR3 protein: CASSPQGTEAFF
CDR3 DNA: TGCGCCAGCAGCCCCCAGGGAACTGAAGCTTTCTTT

clone size: -
V gene: TRBV29-1
D gene: -
J gene: TRBJ2-3
CDR3 protein: CSVGGVGSDTQYF
CDR3 DNA: TGCAGCGTTGGCGGGGTTGGATCAGATACGCAGTATTTT

clone size: -
V gene: TRBV4-2
D gene: -
J gene: TRBJ2-7
CDR3 protein: CASSLISGDSYEQYF
CDR3 DNA: TGTGCCAGCAGCCTAATTAGCGGAGACTCCTACGAGCAGTACTTC

clone size: -
V gene: TRBV30
D gene: TRBD1
J gene: TRBJ2-3
CDR3 protein: CAWFRDRGLTDTQYF
CDR3 DNA: TGTGCCTGGTTCCGGGACAGGGGGCTCACAGATACGCAGTATTTT

clone size: -
V gene: TRBV5-1
D gene: TRBD2
J gene: TRBJ2-1
CDR3 protein: CASSLGSGLAVYNEQFF
CDR3 DNA: TGCGCCAGCAGCTTGGGATCGGGACTAGCAGTATACAATGAGCAGTTCTTC

clone size: -
V gene: TRBV18
D gene: -
J gene: TRBJ2-7
CDR3 protein: CASSPSRAAGEQYF
CDR3 DNA: TGTGCCAGCTCACCCTCGAGGGCCGCGGGGGAGCAGTACTTC

clone size: -
V gene: TRBV6-6
D gene: -
J gene: TRBJ1-1
CDR3 protein: CASSYRAGPNTEAFF
CDR3 DNA: TGTGCCAGCAGTTACCGGGCAGGGCCCAACACTGAAGCTTTCTTT

clone size: -
V gene: TRBV19
D gene: TRBD1
J gene: TRBJ2-1
CDR3 protein: CASSLLGTGGRNEQFF
CDR3 DNA: TGTGCCAGTAGTCTCCTGGGGACAGGGGGGAGGAATGAGCAGTTCTTC

clone size: few
V gene: TRBV2
D gene: -
J gene: TRBJ1-4
CDR3 protein: CASSSYRAASEKLFF
CDR3 DNA: TGTGCCAGCAGTAGTTACAGGGCGGCCAGTGAAAAACTGTTTTTT

clone size: -
V gene: TRBV5-1
D gene: -
J gene: TRBJ2-3
CDR3 protein: CASSFGGSTDTQYF
CDR3 DNA: TGCGCCAGCAGCTTCGGGGGAAGCACAGATACGCAGTATTTT

clone size: -
V gene: TRBV6-5
D gene: TRBD2
J gene: TRBJ2-5
CDR3 protein: CASSYTTGGWETQYF
CDR3 DNA: TGTGCCAGCAGTTACACGACGGGGGGATGGGAGACCCAGTACTTC

clone size: -
V gene: TRBV2
D gene: TRBD2
J gene: TRBJ2-5
CDR3 protein: CASGGERGGQETQYF
CDR3 DNA: TGTGCCAGCGGCGGGGAGCGGGGAGGCCAAGAGACCCAGTACTTC

clone size: few
V gene: TRBV3-1/TRBV3-2
D gene: -
J gene: TRBJ1-3
CDR3 protein: CASSLHSSGNTIYF
CDR3 DNA: TGTGCCAGCAGCCTCCATAGCTCTGGAAACACCATATATTTT

clone size: -
V gene: TRBV19
D gene: -
J gene: TRBJ1-5
CDR3 protein: CARKFRPSQGNQPQHF
CDR3 DNA: TGTGCCAGGAAATTCCGGCCAAGTCAGGGCAATCAGCCCCAGCATTTT